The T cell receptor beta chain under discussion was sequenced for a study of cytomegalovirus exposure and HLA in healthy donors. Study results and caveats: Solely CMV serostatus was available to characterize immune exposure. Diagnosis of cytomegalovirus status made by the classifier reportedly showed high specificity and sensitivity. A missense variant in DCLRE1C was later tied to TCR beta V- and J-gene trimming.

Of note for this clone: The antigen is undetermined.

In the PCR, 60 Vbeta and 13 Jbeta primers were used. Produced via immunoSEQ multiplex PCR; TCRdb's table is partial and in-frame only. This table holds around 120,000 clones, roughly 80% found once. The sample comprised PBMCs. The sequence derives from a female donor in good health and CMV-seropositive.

CDR3 residues: CASSPDEGGSGGADGELFF. CDR3 DNA sequence: TGTGCCAGCTCACCAGATGAGGGAGGTAGCGGGGGGGCCGACGGGGAGCTGTTTTTT. V gene TRBV18 combines with J gene TRBJ2-2; 11 nucleotides line up with TRBD2. From germline, CDR1 is KGHSH and CDR2 LQKENI. The CDR3 is 19 amino acids. Losses at the gene ends were 2 bases for V and 7 bases for J; bases not matched to a gene: 15.